This T cell receptor beta chain was recorded in a study of blood T cell repertoires in COVID-19. The overall study: Whether acute or convalescent, the COVID-19 samples came from the United States, Italy and Spain. Sample material is recorded as cDNA or gDNA derived from T cells, B-cell-depleted T cells, or PBMCs.

Trimming left V 5 bases short and J 2 bases short, with 18 bases between. The germline gives CDR1 MGHDK, CDR2 SYGVNS. This CDR3 is built from 17 residues. This table comes from immunoSEQ multiplex PCR, and its TCRdb copy is limited to in-frame clones, with some not included. This table has 100,000 to 150,000 clones, 85% appearing once. Enrollment of patients from Seattle took place during active infection, with longitudinal follow-up. The TCR originated in a woman older than 75 with COVID-19, enrolled during active disease. J is TRBJ2-2 and V is TRBV25-1; D is possibly TRBD1 (7 bases). Sample: peripheral blood. CDR3 region: CASSPTWRGPNTGELFF. The CDR3 bases are TGTGCCAGCAGTCCAACTTGGAGGGGGCCCAACACCGGGGAGCTGTTTTTT.